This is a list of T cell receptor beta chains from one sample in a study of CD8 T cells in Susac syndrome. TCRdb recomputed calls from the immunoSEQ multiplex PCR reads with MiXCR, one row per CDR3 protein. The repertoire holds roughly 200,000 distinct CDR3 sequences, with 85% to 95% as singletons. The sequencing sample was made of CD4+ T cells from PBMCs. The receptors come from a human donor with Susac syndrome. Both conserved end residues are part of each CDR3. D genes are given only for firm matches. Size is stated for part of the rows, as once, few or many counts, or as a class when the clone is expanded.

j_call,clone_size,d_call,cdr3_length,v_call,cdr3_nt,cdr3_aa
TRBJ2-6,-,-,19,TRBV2,TGTGCCAGCCAACTCTCGGCGGTGAGGGACCCGCGCGGGGCCAACGTCCTGACTTTC,CASQLSAVRDPRGANVLTF
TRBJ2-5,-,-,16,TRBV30,TGTGCCTGGAGTCCCGCACCGGGGGTTTCGTCGGAGACCCAGTACTTC,CAWSPAPGVSSETQYF
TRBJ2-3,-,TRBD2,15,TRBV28,TGTGCCAGCAGGTCTAGCGGGAGGGCGGCAGATACGCAGTATTTT,CASRSSGRAADTQYF
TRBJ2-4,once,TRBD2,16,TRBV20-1,TGCAGTGCCGGGGGACTAGCGGGAGAAGCCAAAAACATTCAGTACTTC,CSAGGLAGEAKNIQYF
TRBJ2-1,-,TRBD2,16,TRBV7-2,TGTGCCAGCAGCACTAGCGGGGGGAGCTCCTACAATGAGCAGTTCTTC,CASSTSGGSSYNEQFF
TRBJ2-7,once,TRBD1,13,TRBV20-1,TGCAGTGCCACGACAGGGGGAGGGGACGAGCAGTACTTC,CSATTGGGDEQYF
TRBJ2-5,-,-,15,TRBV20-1,TGCAGTGCTAGATCCGTGGAGAGACAGGTTCGGACCCAGTACTTC,CSARSVERQVRTQYF
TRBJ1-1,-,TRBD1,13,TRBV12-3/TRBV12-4,TGTGCCAGCAGTCAGGGGGGTAACACTGAAGCTTTCTTT,CASSQGGNTEAFF
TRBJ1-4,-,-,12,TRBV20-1,TGCAGTGCTAGAGTGGACTCTGAAAAACTGTTTTTT,CSARVDSEKLFF
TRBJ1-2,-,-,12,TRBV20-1,TGCAGTGCTAGGGGGTCAGACTATGGCTACACCTTC,CSARGSDYGYTF
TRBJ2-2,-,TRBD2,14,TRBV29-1,TGCAGCGGGAGCGTAGCGGGGGTTCCCGGGGAGCTGTTTTTT,CSGSVAGVPGELFF